Below, 4 T cell receptor beta chains from the same sample are listed, as sequenced in a study of CD8 T cells in Susac syndrome (dated by TCRdb to the late 2010s). Library preparation was by the immunoSEQ multiplex PCR assay. RNA was extracted using the RNeasy kit, and roughly 0.5 to 1 microgram was reverse transcribed with random hexamers. TCRdb reran the public reads through fastp at Q25 and MiXCR, keeping productive beta chains. Each record represents a unique CDR3 protein, reported with the most common genes and DNA among its rows. The sample table contains roughly 200,000 distinct CDR3 sequences; only one count was recorded for 95% of them. The ten largest clones capture 0.08% to 0.11% of the sample. Sequencing was carried out using CD4+ T cells from PBMCs. The receptor set was obtained from a human donor in good health.

The chain combines TRBV7-9 with TRBJ2-7; D remains unclear. The germline V gene has CDR1 SEHNR and CDR2 FQNEAQ (reference sequence). The CDR3 is 13 amino acids. Trimming cost V 0 bases and J 2 bases, with 5 bases left between them. The CDR3 nucleotides are TGTGCCAGCAGCTTAGCCCCCCCCTACGAGCAGTACGTC. Translating it yields CASSLAPPYEQYV.

The CDR3 DNA reads TGCAGCGTGGGGGACAGGGACTACACTGAAGCTTTCTTT. This gives the protein CSVGDRDYTEAFF. V usage is TRBV29-1 and J usage is TRBJ1-1; 9 bases match TRBD1. The CDR3 is 13 residues long. Germline V gene data show CDR1 as SQVTM and CDR2 as ANQGSEA. Trimming took 6 bases from V and 3 from J; bases not matched to a gene: 5. Full variable domain (remainder filled in from reference TRBV29-1 and TRBJ1-1): SAVISQKPSRDICQRGTSLTIQCQVDSQVTMMFWYRQQPGQSLTLIATANQGSEATYESGFVIDKFPISRPNLTFSTLTVSNMSPEDSSIYLCSVGDRDYTEAFFGQGTRLTVV.

The V and J genes are TRBV29-1 and TRBJ2-1; weak D call: TRBD1 (5 bases). Per the germline V gene, CDR1 is SQVTM and CDR2 is ANQGSEA. The CDR3 runs to 16 residues. V was clipped by 7 bases and J by 0 bases, with 19 bases between them. The CDR3 nucleotides read TGCAGCGCCCGCCCCCCGGATGGGGCCTCCTACAATGAGCAGTTCTTC. It is translated as CSARPPDGASYNEQFF.

The chain couples TRBV20-1 to TRBJ2-1, with D possibly called TRBD1 or TRBD2 (6 bases each). This CDR3 spans 18 amino acids. Trimming removed 5 bases from V and 8 bases from J, with 31 bases in between. CDR1 DFQATT and CDR2 SNEGSKA come from the germline V gene (reference sequence). CDR3 region: CSALRGRGGDLNWDEQFF. The CDR3 nucleotides are TGCAGTGCTCTTCGGGGGCGGGGCGGGGACCTGAATTGGGATGAGCAGTTCTTC.